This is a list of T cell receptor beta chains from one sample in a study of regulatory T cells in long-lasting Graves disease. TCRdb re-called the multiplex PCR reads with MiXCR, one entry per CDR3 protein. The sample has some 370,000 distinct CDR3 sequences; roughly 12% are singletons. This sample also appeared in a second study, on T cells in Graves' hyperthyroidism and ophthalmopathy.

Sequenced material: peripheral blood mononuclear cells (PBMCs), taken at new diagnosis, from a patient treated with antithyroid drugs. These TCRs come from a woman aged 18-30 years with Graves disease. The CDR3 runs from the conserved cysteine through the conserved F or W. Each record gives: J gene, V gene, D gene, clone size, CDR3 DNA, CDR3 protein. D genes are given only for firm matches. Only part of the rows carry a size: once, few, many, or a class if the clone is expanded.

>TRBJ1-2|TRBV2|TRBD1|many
TGTGCCAGCAAACAGGGACAGGGTAATGGCTACACCTTC
CASKQGQGNGYTF
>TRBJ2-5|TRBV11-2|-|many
TGTGCCAGCGGGCAGGGAGCGACCCAGTACTTC
CASGQGATQYF
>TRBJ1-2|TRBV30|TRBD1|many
TGTGCCTGGAGTGTAGACAGGGGAACTCGCGATCGAAACTATGGCTACACCTTC
CAWSVDRGTRDRNYGYTF
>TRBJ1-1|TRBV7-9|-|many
TGTGCCAGCAGCTCAGCCGGGACAACCTTTGAAGCTTTCTTT
CASSSAGTTFEAFF
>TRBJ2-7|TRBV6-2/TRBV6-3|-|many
TGTGCCAGCAGTTACTCCGGGAGTGCCTACGAGCAGTACTTC
CASSYSGSAYEQYF
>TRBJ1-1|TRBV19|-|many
TGTGCCAGACCAAAGACCCCTCCCTCTGATGCTGAAGCTTTCTTT
CARPKTPPSDAEAFF
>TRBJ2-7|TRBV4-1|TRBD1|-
TGCGCCAGCAGCTCAATCCATCCGGGGGACAGGTACTACGAGCAGTACTTC
CASSSIHPGDRYYEQYF
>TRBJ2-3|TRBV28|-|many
TGTGCCAGCAGTTTACACCGAACCCCAGATACGCAGTATTTT
CASSLHRTPDTQYF
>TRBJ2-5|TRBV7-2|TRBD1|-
TGTGCCAGCAGCTCAATTGCCAGGGGGCTTGAGACCCAGTACTTC
CASSSIARGLETQYF
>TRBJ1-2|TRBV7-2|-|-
TGTGCCAGCAGCTTAGATAGGAGGGGGGGCTACACCTTC
CASSLDRRGGYTF
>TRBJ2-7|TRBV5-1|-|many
TGCGCCAGCAGCTTGGACACGTGGGGGATCTACGAGCAGTACTTC
CASSLDTWGIYEQYF
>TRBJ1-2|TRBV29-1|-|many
TGCAGCGTTGAAGATCCCTGGACAGTTGGCTACACCTTC
CSVEDPWTVGYTF
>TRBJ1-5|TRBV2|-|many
TGTGCCAGCAGTCCATTGTGGGGGTTCGGGCAGCCCCAGCATTTT
CASSPLWGFGQPQHF
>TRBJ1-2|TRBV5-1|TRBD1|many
TGCGCCAGCAGCTTGGAGGGGACAGGGAACTATGGCTACACCTTC
CASSLEGTGNYGYTF
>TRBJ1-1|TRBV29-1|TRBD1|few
TGCAGCGTTGCGGGACAGGTAAACACTGAAGCTTTCTTT
CSVAGQVNTEAFF
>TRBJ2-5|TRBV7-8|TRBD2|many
TGTGCCAGCAGCTTTCCCACAGCACAGACTAGCGGGGGACTTCAAGAGACCCAGTACTTC
CASSFPTAQTSGGLQETQYF
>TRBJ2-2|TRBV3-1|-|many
TGTGCCAGCAGCCCCCGACTGGACGGGGAGCTGTTTTTT
CASSPRLDGELFF
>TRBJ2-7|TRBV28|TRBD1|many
TGTGCCAGCAGCCGAACAGGGGCGGGCACCTACGAGCAGTACTTC
CASSRTGAGTYEQYF
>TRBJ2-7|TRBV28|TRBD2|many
TGTGCCAGCAGTTCCCCGCACGGGACTAGCGGCTACGAGCAGTACTTC
CASSSPHGTSGYEQYF
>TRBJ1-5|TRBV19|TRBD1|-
TGTGCCAGTAGTATAAGCGACAGGGGGTACAATCAGCCCCAGCATTTT
CASSISDRGYNQPQHF
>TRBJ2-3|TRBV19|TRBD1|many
TGTGCCAGTAGTTGGGGGACAGGGGTCACAGATACGCAGTATTTT
CASSWGTGVTDTQYF
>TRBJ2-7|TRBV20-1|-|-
TGCAGTGCTATGGGTTTCGGGTACGAGCAGTACTTC
CSAMGFGYEQYF
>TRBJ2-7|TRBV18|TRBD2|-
TGTGCCAGCTCACCGGCCCCCGGACTAGTCGGCTACGAGCAGTACTTC
CASSPAPGLVGYEQYF
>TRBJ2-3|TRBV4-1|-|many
TGCGCCAGCAGCCATGCACCCGCGGCAACAGATACGCAGTATTTT
CASSHAPAATDTQYF
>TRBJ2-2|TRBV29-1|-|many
TGCAGCGTTGAAGAAGGACGTGGGGAGCTGTTTTTT
CSVEEGRGELFF
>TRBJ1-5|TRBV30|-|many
TGTGCCTGGAGGGGGGGGGATAGCAATCAGCCCCAGCATTTT
CAWRGGDSNQPQHF
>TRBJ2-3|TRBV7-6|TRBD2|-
TGTGCCAGCAGCTTACGGGGGGACGTCACAGATACGCAGTATTTT
CASSLRGDVTDTQYF
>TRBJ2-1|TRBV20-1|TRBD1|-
TGCAGTGCGAGAAGGGACAGGGGCTCGAATGAGCAGTTCTTC
CSARRDRGSNEQFF
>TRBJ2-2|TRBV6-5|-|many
TGTGCCAGCAGTTACGACGGGGCCGGGGAGCTGTTTTTT
CASSYDGAGELFF
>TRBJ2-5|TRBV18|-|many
TGTGCCAGCTCACCAATTTCGATTGGAGAGACCCAGTACTTC
CASSPISIGETQYF
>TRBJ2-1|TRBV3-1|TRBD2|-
TGTGCCAGCAGCCGCCACGGGACTAGCGGGGCCTACAATGAGCAGTTCTTC
CASSRHGTSGAYNEQFF
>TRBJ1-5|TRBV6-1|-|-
TGTGCCAGCAGTGGATCACTAGAGTACTATCAGCCCCAGCATTTT
CASSGSLEYYQPQHF
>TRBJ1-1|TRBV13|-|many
TGTGCCAGCAGCTCCGAGGCGGTCATGAACACTGAAGCTTTCTTT
CASSSEAVMNTEAFF
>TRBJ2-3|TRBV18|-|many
TGTGCCAGTTTGCAACAGGGTCTTTCAGCAGATACGCAGTATTTT
CASLQQGLSADTQYF
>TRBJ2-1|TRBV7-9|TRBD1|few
TGTGCCAGCGGCCCCCCGACAGGGTACAATGAGCAGTTCTTC
CASGPPTGYNEQFF
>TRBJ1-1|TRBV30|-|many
TGTGCCTGGAGTGGCATGGATCCCCCTAAAGAGAACACTGAAGCTTTCTTT
CAWSGMDPPKENTEAFF
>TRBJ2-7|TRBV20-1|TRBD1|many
TGCAGTGCTAAGAGGACAGGGAGCTACGAGCAGTACTTC
CSAKRTGSYEQYF
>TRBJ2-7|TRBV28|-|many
TGTGCCAGCAACCCGGGCGGGGGCTTTTACGAGCAGTACTTC
CASNPGGGFYEQYF
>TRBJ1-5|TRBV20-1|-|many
TGCAGTGCTTACGACCAGGGCAATCAGCCCCAGCATTTT
CSAYDQGNQPQHF
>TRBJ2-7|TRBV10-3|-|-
TGTGCCATCTCAGGGTCATACGAGCAGTACTTC
CAISGSYEQYF
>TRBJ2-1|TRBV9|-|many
TGTGCCAGCAGCGCGCACGGGACTGCCTCCTACAATGAGCAGTTCTTC
CASSAHGTASYNEQFF